This TCR beta chain came from a study of beta chain features in type 1 diabetes. Across the whole study: No age, gender or cell yield differences were seen between patients and healthy donors.

Study-level results: Type 1 diabetes patients showed a moderate but significant shortening of TCRB CDR3s in all four CD4+ subsets. It was possible that PCR favored shorter templates, equally so in patients and controls.

As concerns this clone: No antigen is known for it.

The CDR3 length is 18 residues. J was trimmed by 5 bases and V by 4 bases; bases with no gene match: 19. CDR1 and CDR2 from the germline V gene are SGHDN and FVKESK. The authors sorted CD4+ naive, central memory, regulatory and stem cell-like memory cells via CD45RO/CCR7/CD25/CD127/CD95/CD27. Expressed TCRB transcripts were sequenced, since all the RNA that had been isolated was reverse transcribed. Naive, central memory and regulatory T cell samples produced a mean of about 3.4 million reads. Generated by immunoSEQ multiplex PCR, the TCRdb table keeps only in-frame clones and is missing some. The table includes hundreds of thousands of clones, roughly an eighth detected once.

The clonotype comes from a man aged 25-45 years with type 1 diabetes. V usage is TRBV14 and J usage is TRBJ2-5; TRBD2 aligns across 7 bases. The sequenced material came from naive CD4+ T cells from blood. In DNA, the CDR3 is TGTGCCAGCAGCCCATTCCGGGACTACCAGGCCTCCAGGGAGACCCAGTACTTC. Protein product: CASSPFRDYQASRETQYF.